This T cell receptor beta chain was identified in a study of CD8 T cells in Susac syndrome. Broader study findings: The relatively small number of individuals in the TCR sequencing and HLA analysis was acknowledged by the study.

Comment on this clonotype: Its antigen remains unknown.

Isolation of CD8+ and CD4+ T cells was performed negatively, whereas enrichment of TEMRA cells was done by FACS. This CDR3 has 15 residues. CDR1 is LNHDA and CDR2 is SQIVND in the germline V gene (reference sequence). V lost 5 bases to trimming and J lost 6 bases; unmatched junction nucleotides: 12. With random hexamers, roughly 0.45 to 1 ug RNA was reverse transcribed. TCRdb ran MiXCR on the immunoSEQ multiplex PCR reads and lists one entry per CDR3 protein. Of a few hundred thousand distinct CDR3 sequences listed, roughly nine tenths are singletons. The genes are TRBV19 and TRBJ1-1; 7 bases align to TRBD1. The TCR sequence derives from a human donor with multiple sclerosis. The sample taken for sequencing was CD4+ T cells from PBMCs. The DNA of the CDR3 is TGTGCCAGTAGTGATAAACAGGGGAGACTGGCTGAAGCTTTCTTT. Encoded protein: CASSDKQGRLAEAFF.